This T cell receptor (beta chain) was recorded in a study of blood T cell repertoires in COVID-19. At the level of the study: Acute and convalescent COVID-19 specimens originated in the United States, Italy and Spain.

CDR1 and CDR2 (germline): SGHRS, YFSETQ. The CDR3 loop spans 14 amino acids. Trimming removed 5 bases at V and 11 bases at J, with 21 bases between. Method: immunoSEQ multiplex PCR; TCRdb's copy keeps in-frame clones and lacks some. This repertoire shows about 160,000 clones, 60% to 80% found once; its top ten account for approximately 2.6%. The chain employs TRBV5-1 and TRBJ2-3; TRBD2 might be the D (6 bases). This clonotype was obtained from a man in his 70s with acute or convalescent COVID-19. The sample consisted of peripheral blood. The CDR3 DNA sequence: TGCGCCAGCAGTTCACTCGCGGGGACCTATGAGCAGTATTTT. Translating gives CASSSLAGTYEQYF.